This entry lists 12 T cell receptor beta chains sequenced from one sample in a study of T cell responses to AZD1222 COVID-19 vaccine. Sequencing used immunoSEQ multiplex PCR; TCRdb keeps in-frame clones, though not all of them. The sample holds about 130,000 clones; approximately 90% are singletons and the top ten take around 1%. The source was peripheral blood, collected 28 days after the second AZD1222 dose. The receptors were gathered from an adult who received the AZD1222 COVID-19 vaccine.

This CDR3 is CASSSGTNRYGYTF. As DNA, the CDR3 is TGTGCCAGCAGTAGCGGGACAAACCGTTATGGCTACACCTTC. This sequence joins TRBV28 and TRBJ1-2, with a weak D call TRBD1 (6 bases). Germline assignment: CDR1 MDHEN and CDR2 SYDVKM. The CDR3 has 14 amino acids. The V gene lost 5 bases and the J gene lost 5 bases, with 15 bases spanning the gap.

Concerning this clone: The DNA is left out, because the CDR3 cannot be placed on it with certainty; the CDR3 is given as TCRdb lists it. The V call is TRBV15, the J call TRBJ1-6. Germline V gene sequence: CDR1 LNHNV, CDR2 YYDKDF (reference sequence). From its first to its last residue, the CDR3 has 15 amino acids. CDR3 loop: CATSRASGRDSPLHF.

This clone was seen once. V and J are TRBV9 and TRBJ1-1; D remains ambiguous. The CDR3 consists of 12 residues. Germline V gene lookup returns CDR1 SGDLS and CDR2 YYNGEE. Trimming stripped 0 bases from V and 6 bases from J, with 6 bases between. CDR3 nucleotide sequence: TGTGCCAGCAGCGTAGCTGGGGCTGAAGCTTTCTTT. Translating gives CASSVAGAEAFF.

V usage is TRBV3-1 (or the pseudogene TRBV3-2) and J usage is TRBJ1-2, with unresolved D. Trimming shortened V by 1 base and J by 5 bases, and 11 bases separated the two germline ends. CDR3 length: 14 residues. CDR1 and CDR2 (germline): LGHDT, YNNKEL (reference sequence). CDR3 DNA: TGTGCCAGCAGCCAAGTTTCTTCGGGGTATGGCTACACCTTC. This codes for CASSQVSSGYGYTF.

The chain has TRBV15 and TRBJ2-7; no clear D gene. The germline V gene has CDR1 LNHNV and CDR2 YYDKDF (reference sequence). CDR3 length: 16 amino acids. The V gene lost 0 bases and the J gene lost 1 base, with 13 bases spanning the gap. The CDR3 loop is CATSRDRSGLSYEQYF. The DNA for the CDR3 is TGTGCCACCAGCAGAGATAGGTCAGGTTTATCCTACGAGCAGTACTTC.

This clone was seen only once. This chain connects TRBV2 to TRBJ2-7, with 7 nucleotides matching TRBD1. Germline loops: CDR1 SNHLY, CDR2 FYNNEI. The CDR3 covers 12 residues. J was trimmed by 2 bases and V by 6 bases; bases with no gene match: 1. The CDR3 DNA follows: TGTGCCAGCAGCGGACAGGCCTACGAGCAGTACTTC. Translating it yields CASSGQAYEQYF.

The CDR3 reads CASSLTSVRFYEQYF. CDR3 sequence (DNA): TGTGCCAGCAGCCTGACTAGTGTTAGGTTCTACGAGCAGTACTTC. The chain employs TRBV11-2 and TRBJ2-7; possible D gene TRBD2, 6 bases. The V gene lost 5 bases and the J gene lost 3 bases, with 17 bases spanning the gap. The CDR3 consists of 15 residues. Germline CDR1 and CDR2: SGHAT and FQNNGV.

The chain employs TRBV25-1 and TRBJ2-1; D might be TRBD2 (7 bases). Between the trimmed V and J ends, which lost 1 base and 0 bases, there was a span of 13 bases. The germline gives CDR1 MGHDK, CDR2 SYGVNS. The CDR3 extends over 17 amino acids. Written as DNA, the CDR3 is TGTGCCAGCAGTGAATCCGGGGGCGGGGGCTCCTACAATGAGCAGTTCTTC. It encodes CASSESGGGGSYNEQFF.

The gene calls are TRBV5-6 and TRBJ1-5, with 11 bases fitting TRBD1. Looked up from germline, CDR1 is SGHDT and CDR2 is YYEEEE. The ends lost 1 base at V and 6 bases at J; junction bases unmatched: 12. The CDR3 spans 18 residues. CDR3 nucleotide sequence: TGTGCCAGCAGCTTGTTTGGAGGGACAGGGGGTTTCGGTCAGCCCCAGCATTTT. Translated, it gives CASSLFGGTGGFGQPQHF. Variable domain in full (rest from reference TRBV5-6 and TRBJ1-5): DAGVTQSPTHLIKTRGQQVTLRCSPKSGHDTVSWYQQALGQGPQFIFQYYEEEERQRGNFPDRFSGHQFPNYSSELNVNALLLGDSALYLCASSLFGGTGGFGQPQHFGDGTRLSIL.

This clone showed up just once. The chain joins TRBV3-1 (or the pseudogene TRBV3-2) to TRBJ2-7; a possible D gene is TRBD2 (6 bases). CDR3 length: 12 residues. V gave up 3 bases and J gave up 10 bases, with 13 bases separating them. Germline CDR1 and CDR2: LGHDT and YNNKEL (reference sequence). Here the CDR3 reads CASSQGEARQYF. CDR3 DNA: TGTGCCAGCAGCCAGGGGGAGGCCCGACAGTACTTC.

The chain links TRBV5-4 to TRBJ2-5; weak D call: TRBD1 (6 bases). The CDR3 has 15 residues. Trimming took 4 bases from V and 1 from J, leaving 14 bases between them. The germline CDR1 and CDR2 sequences are SGHNT and YYREEE (reference sequence). CDR3 DNA: TGTGCCAGCAGCCGAGACAGGAGTCTCCAAGAGACCCAGTACTTC. Its translation is CASSRDRSLQETQYF.

The chain recombines TRBV7-9 with TRBJ1-1; D is perhaps TRBD1 (6 bases). The V gene lost 2 bases and the J gene lost 4 bases, with 17 bases spanning the gap. Per germline, CDR1 SEHNR and CDR2 FQNEAQ (reference sequence). This CDR3 comprises 16 residues. The CDR3 reads CASSLIRTARGTEAFF. DNA for the CDR3: TGTGCCAGCAGCTTAATTCGGACAGCCCGTGGCACTGAAGCTTTCTTT.